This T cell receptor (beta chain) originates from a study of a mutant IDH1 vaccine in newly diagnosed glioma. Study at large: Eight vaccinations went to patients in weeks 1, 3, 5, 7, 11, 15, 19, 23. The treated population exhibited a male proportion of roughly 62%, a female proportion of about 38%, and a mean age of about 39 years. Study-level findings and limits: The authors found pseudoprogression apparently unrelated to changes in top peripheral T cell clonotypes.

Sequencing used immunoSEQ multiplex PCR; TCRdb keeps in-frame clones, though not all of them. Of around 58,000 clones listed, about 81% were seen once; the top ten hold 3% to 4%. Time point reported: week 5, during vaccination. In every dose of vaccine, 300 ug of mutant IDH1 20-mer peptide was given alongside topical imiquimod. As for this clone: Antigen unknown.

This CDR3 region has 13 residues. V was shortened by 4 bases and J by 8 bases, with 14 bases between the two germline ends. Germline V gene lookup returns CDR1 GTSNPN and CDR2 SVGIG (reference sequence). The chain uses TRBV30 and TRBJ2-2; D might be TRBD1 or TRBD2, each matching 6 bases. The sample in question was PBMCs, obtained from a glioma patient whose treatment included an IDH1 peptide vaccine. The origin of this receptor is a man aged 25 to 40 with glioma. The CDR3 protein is CAWTKTGAGELFF. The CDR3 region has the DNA TGTGCCTGGACAAAAACGGGGGCGGGGGAGCTGTTTTTT.